This TCR beta chain stems from a study of blood T cell repertoires in COVID-19 (dated by TCRdb to about 2020). Some background on the complete study: The collaborator samples originated in the United States, Italy and Spain and spanned the acute and convalescent phases of COVID-19. The prospective study material was composed of cDNA or gDNA derived from T cells, B-cell-depleted T cells, or PBMCs. Deeply sampled blood TCRbeta repertoires from subjects exposed to, actively infected with, or recovered from COVID-19 were included in the dataset. The repertoires were released in a freely available public database meant as a resource for research on the immune response to SARS-CoV-2. Samples came from the ongoing ImmuneRACE study (first 160 participants) plus 1,254 subjects from 6 global collaborators. The sample metadata nearly always contained a de-identified subject ID, COVID-19 status, age in years and sex. HLA class I and class II types, where available, came from metadata supplied by the sample provider rather than from assay-based typing. What the study reported, not specific to this receptor: Clinical and demographic metadata were provided uncurated, with the amount varying by source and participant.

As concerns this clone: Its cognate antigen has yet to be identified. Base qualities are not at hand, and no much larger clone is one base apart.

Each collaborating institution followed its own protocols to collect whole blood in K2EDTA tubes. Collaborator samples were shipped for TCRbeta analysis as frozen whole blood, isolated PBMCs, or DNA extracted from either sample type. Sequences LNHDA (CDR1) and SQIVND (CDR2) are obtained from the germline V gene (reference sequence). V sheds 4 bases and J sheds 0 bases, leaving 13 bases between their ends. The CDR3 numbers 17 residues from cysteine through phenylalanine. Only CDR3 DNA remains: 51 bases, in frame from the first base. TCRbeta CDR3 regions were amplified from genomic DNA by means of the immunoSEQ Assay, a bias-controlled multiplex PCR. Concerning the study's data processing: Within the assay, amplification of reference gene primers was used to estimate how many nucleated cells each sample contained. To quantify the absolute abundance of each unique TCRbeta CDR3 rearrangement, sequence reads were collapsed and filtered. For each sample, productive Simpson clonality was calculated as the square root of Simpson's diversity index across productive rearrangements. TCRdb mirrors the immuneACCESS table, restricted to in-frame sequences. Some clones are absent from its copies; in checked studies, under half trace to an unresolved V gene, and the reason for the others is unknown. That table furnishes V, J and clone size, whereas the DNA furnished D and trimming. The sample data list 45,000 to 65,000 clones, and roughly 89% of these were observed just once. The ten largest clonotypes hold around 9% of the sample.

The sequence derives from a human donor in a cohort sampled during active COVID-19. Sequenced input: peripheral blood. The V and J segments used are TRBV19 and TRBJ2-6; perhaps TRBD2 is the D gene, with 6 bases matching. The CDR3 region has the sequence CASSTAGPSSGANVLTF. The bases read TGTGCCAGTAGTACCGCGGGGCCTTCCTCTGGGGCCAACGTCCTGACTTTC.